The 10 T cell receptor beta chains presented below share a single source sample, sequenced in a study of T cell repertoires in cytomegalovirus infection. TCRdb re-derived calls from the reads in MiXCR, one entry per CDR3 protein. The data contain roughly 160,000 distinct CDR3 sequences, 20% to 25% of them singletons. Their antigens are not known. The source was CD8+ T cells from cultured PBMCs, collected from culture after CMV antigen stimulation. Receptors originate from a human donor in good health (CMV status not recorded). Some clones in this sample may be carry-over from other donors' samples.

There are a few counts of this clonotype. The V and J genes are TRBV7-2 and TRBJ1-1, with D unresolved. Trimming took off 2 bases at V and 3 bases at J, with 7 bases between the two ends. The germline gives CDR1 SGHTA, CDR2 FQGNSA. This CDR3 is built from 13 residues. Here the CDR3 DNA reads TGTGCCAGCAGCTTACAGAGACACACTGAAGCTTTCTTT. Translated: CASSLQRHTEAFF.

The chain combines TRBV4-1 with TRBJ1-5; unclear D gene. Germline CDR1 is MGHRA and CDR2 is YSYEKL. CDR3 length: 14 residues. The V and J ends lost 4 bases and 7 bases respectively, with 14 bases between them. The CDR3 nucleotides are TGCGCCAGCAGCCCATACGAGGGAAGACAGCCCCAGCATTTT. Encoded protein: CASSPYEGRQPQHF.

This sequence joins TRBV7-6 and TRBJ2-7; no clear D. This CDR3 has 13 amino acids. Germline values: CDR1 SGHVS, CDR2 FNYEAQ. The germline V and J ends were trimmed by 1 base and 7 bases, with 11 bases remaining between them. The CDR3 loop is CASSLVGEWEQYF. The CDR3 DNA follows: TGTGCCAGCAGCTTAGTTGGGGAATGGGAGCAGTACTTC.

The chain combines TRBV6-5 with TRBJ1-2; 7 bases match TRBD1. This CDR3 is 18 amino acids long. Trimming took 2 bases from V and 4 from J; bases not matched to a gene: 16. Germline loops: CDR1 MNHEY, CDR2 SVGAGI. The CDR3 is CASSYDSGGMDYGYGYTF. The CDR3 nucleotides read TGTGCCAGCAGTTACGATTCAGGGGGGATGGATTATGGCTATGGCTACACCTTC.

A few counts support this clonotype. This chain joins TRBV28 and TRBJ2-7; D perhaps matches TRBD2 (6 bases). Germline V lookup: CDR1 MDHEN, CDR2 SYDVKM. V was cut by 6 bases and J by 3 bases, with 15 bases left in between. This CDR3 has 14 amino acids. The CDR3: CASRPEQDYYEQYF. In DNA form, the CDR3 reads TGTGCCAGCAGGCCTGAACAGGACTACTACGAGCAGTACTTC. Based on the CDR3 plus reference TRBV28 and TRBJ2-7, the full variable domain is DVKVTQSSRYLVKRTGEKVFLECVQDMDHENMFWYRQDPGLGLRLIYFSYDVKMKEKGDIPEGYSVSREKKERFSLILESASTNQTSMYLCASRPEQDYYEQYFGPGTRLTVT.

V and J are TRBV12-3 or TRBV12-4 and TRBJ1-2; 8 nucleotides agree with TRBD1. This CDR3 comprises 14 residues. The V and J ends lost 6 bases and 3 bases, in that order; junction bases with no gene match: 6. The CDR3 loop is CASRDTGGDYGYTF. The CDR3 bases are TGTGCCAGCAGAGATACAGGGGGGGACTATGGCTACACCTTC.

V is TRBV2 and J is TRBJ2-1; D is uncertain. Germline V lookup: CDR1 SNHLY, CDR2 FYNNEI. Deletions cut 3 bases from V and 6 bases from J, with 12 bases between. CDR3 size: 14 residues. CDR3 nucleotides: TGTGCCAGCAGTGAGGGAACCGCGCCCAATGAGCAGTTCTTC. The encoded protein is CASSEGTAPNEQFF. The entire variable domain, with the rest obtained from reference TRBV2 and TRBJ2-1, is as follows: EPEVTQTPSHQVTQMGQEVILRCVPISNHLYFYWYRQILGQKVEFLVSFYNNEISEKSEIFDDQFSVERPDGSNFTLKIRSTKLEDSAMYFCASSEGTAPNEQFFGPGTRLTVL.

This clonotype showed up many times. The J gene is TRBJ1-1, the V gene TRBV6-1; D gene unclear. CDR3 length equals 11 residues. Germline-derived CDR1 and CDR2 are MNHNS and SASEGT. V lost 7 bases, J lost 4 bases, and 7 bases lay in between. The CDR3 loop is CASIRGTEAFF. The CDR3 region has the DNA TGTGCCAGCATCCGGGGCACTGAAGCTTTCTTT.

In this sample, this clonotype turned up a few times. This chain uses TRBV7-8 with TRBJ1-1, with D possibly TRBD1 on 6 matching bases. The CDR3 sequence is 16 residues long. The ends were cut back, 2 bases at V and 2 bases at J, with 15 bases in the middle. The germline gives CDR1 SGHVS, CDR2 FQNEAQ. The CDR3 region is CASSLWGGAKNTEAFF. CDR3 bases: TGTGCCAGCAGCTTATGGGGGGGGGCGAAAAACACTGAAGCTTTCTTT.

The chain has TRBV6-6 and TRBJ2-7; maybe TRBD2 (6 bases). Trimming cost V 8 bases and J 2 bases, with 7 bases left between them. The CDR3 sequence is 11 residues long. Germline CDR1 MNHNY, CDR2 SVGAGI (reference sequence). CDR3 DNA: TGTGCCAGCGGGACTCCCTACGAGCAGTACTTC. This sequence encodes CASGTPYEQYF.